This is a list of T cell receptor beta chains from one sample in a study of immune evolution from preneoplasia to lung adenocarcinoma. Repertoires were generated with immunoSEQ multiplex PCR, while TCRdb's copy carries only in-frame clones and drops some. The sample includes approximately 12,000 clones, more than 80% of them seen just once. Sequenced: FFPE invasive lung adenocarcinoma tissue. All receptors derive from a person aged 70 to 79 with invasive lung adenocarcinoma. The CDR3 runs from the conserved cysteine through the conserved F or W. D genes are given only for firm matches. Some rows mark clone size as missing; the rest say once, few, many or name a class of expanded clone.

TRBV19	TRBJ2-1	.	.	CASSARTEYNEQFF	TGTGCCAGTAGCGCAAGGACTGAATACAATGAGCAGTTCTTC
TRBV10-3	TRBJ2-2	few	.	CAISTGEDTGELFF	TGTGCCATCAGTACAGGGGAGGACACCGGGGAGCTGTTTTTT
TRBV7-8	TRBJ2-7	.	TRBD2	CASSLPGLEGEQYF	TGTGCCAGCAGCTTGCCCGGACTAGAGGGCGAGCAGTACTTC
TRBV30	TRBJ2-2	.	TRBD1	CAWSVPGTGAGELFF	TGTGCCTGGAGTGTCCCCGGGACAGGGGCCGGGGAGCTGTTTTTT
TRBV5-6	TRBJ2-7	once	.	CASSLGGSEQYF	TGTGCCAGCAGCTTGGGAGGCTCCGAGCAGTACTTC
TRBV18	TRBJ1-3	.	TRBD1	CASSPGQASGNTIYF	TGTGCCAGCTCACCCGGACAGGCCTCTGGAAACACCATATATTTT
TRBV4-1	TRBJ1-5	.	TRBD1	CASSQTRDSYQPQHF	TGCGCCAGCAGCCAAACAAGGGACAGCTATCAGCCCCAGCATTTT
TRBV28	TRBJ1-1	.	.	CASRLALSGVTEAFF	TGTGCCAGCAGATTAGCTCTTTCAGGGGTTACTGAAGCTTTCTTT
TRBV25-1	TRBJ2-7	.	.	CASSGRGYEQYF	TGTGCCAGCAGTGGCAGGGGTTACGAGCAGTACTTC
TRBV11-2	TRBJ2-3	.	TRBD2	CASSPAASGSQDTQYF	TGTGCCAGCAGCCCAGCAGCCAGCGGGAGTCAAGATACGCAGTATTTT
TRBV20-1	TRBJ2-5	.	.	CSLPGQETQYF	TGCAGTTTGCCCGGGCAGGAGACCCAGTACTTC
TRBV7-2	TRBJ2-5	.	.	CASSLAQQETQYF	TGTGCCAGCAGCTTAGCACAGCAAGAGACCCAGTACTTC
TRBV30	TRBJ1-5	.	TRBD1	CAWSAPGQGLNQPQHF	TGTGCCTGGAGTGCCCCGGGACAGGGCCTTAATCAGCCCCAGCATTTT
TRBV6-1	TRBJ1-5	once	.	CASLKRGRPGQPQHF	TGTGCCAGTCTTAAACGAGGACGCCCAGGTCAGCCCCAGCATTTT
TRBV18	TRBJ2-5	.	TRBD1	CASSRGQQETQYF	TGTGCCAGCTCACGGGGACAGCAAGAGACCCAGTACTTC
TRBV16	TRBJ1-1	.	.	CASSLGTENTEAFF	TGTGCCAGCAGCCTCGGGACCGAGAACACTGAAGCTTTCTTT